This T cell receptor (beta chain) was captured in a study of blood T cell repertoires in COVID-19. About the research overall: The origin of the acute and convalescent COVID-19 samples was the United States, Italy and Spain. T cells, B-cell-depleted T cells, or PBMCs provided the cDNA or gDNA that served as material.

In the original workflow: How many nucleated cells were present was estimated from reference gene primer amplification. Repertoires were generated with immunoSEQ multiplex PCR, while TCRdb's copy carries only in-frame clones and drops some. V and J calls and clone size come straight from that table; D and trimming were deduced from the DNA. The table records hundreds of thousands of clones, roughly four fifths of them present only once. Trimming shortened V by 4 bases and J by 6 bases, and 6 bases separated the two germline ends. Germline V CDR1 and CDR2: LGHNT, FRNRAP. CDR3 length equals 11 residues.

This sequence originates from a man of 80 years or more with acute or convalescent COVID-19. Sequencing input: peripheral blood. The chain couples TRBV12-5 to TRBJ1-1; tentative D call: TRBD1 (6 bases). In DNA, the CDR3 is TGTGCTAGTGGTTGGACAGCTGAAGCTTTCTTT. Protein product: CASGWTAEAFF.